This T cell receptor (beta chain) was recovered during a study of blood T cell repertoires in COVID-19. Trimming pared 2 bases from V and 4 bases from J, leaving 15 bases between. The CDR3 sequence is 16 residues long. CDR1 MNHEY and CDR2 SVGAGI come from the germline V gene. Per the original methods: Counts of nucleated cells, estimated from reference gene primer amplification, were obtained. Clones were read by immunoSEQ multiplex PCR, and TCRdb kept only the in-frame ones, dropping some. The DNA was the basis for D and trimming; V, J and clone size are from that table. Of 100,000 to 150,000 clones in the sample, roughly three quarters are singletons; the top ten hold about 40%.

The TCR sequence derives from a middle-aged man with active or convalescent COVID-19. Specimen: peripheral blood. This chain connects TRBV6-5 to TRBJ1-3; no clear D gene. The chain's CDR3 is CASSYGIPAGGNTIYF. The CDR3 DNA follows: TGTGCCAGCAGTTACGGCATCCCGGCGGGGGGAAACACCATATATTTT.